This entry describes one T cell receptor (beta chain). Other DNA variants within this sample encode the same CDR3. Only in-frame clones appear in the TCRdb table, and some are missing; sequencing was by immunoSEQ multiplex PCR. The sample shows approximately 2.4 million clones, approximately 94% of them seen only once. From germline, CDR1 is MNHEY and CDR2 SVGAGI. This CDR3 spans 15 amino acids. The junction had 4 bases not matched to a gene; V was cut back by 6 bases and J by 6 bases. This sample is part of a study of shared clonotypes between healthy human individuals. Sequenced: naive CD4+ T cells sorted from blood. This sample's subset: CD45RA+ positively selected. The clonotype was recovered from a young man in good health. The chain uses TRBV6-5 and TRBJ2-1, with 14 bases lining up with TRBD2. CDR3 loop: CASSLGLAGVNEQFF. The CDR3 region has the DNA TGTGCCAGCAGCTTGGGACTAGCGGGAGTCAATGAGCAGTTCTTC.